This is a list of T cell receptor beta chains from one sample in a study of T-cell reconstitution after alpha-beta-depleted transplantation in children. TCRdb re-derived calls from the PCR reads in MiXCR, one entry per CDR3 protein. The table shows about 210,000 distinct CDR3 sequences, with 17% occurring only once. The sequences come from PBMCs, mostly from graft donor cells, collected 360 days after TCRalphabeta/CD19-depleted stem cell transplant. Receptors originate from a male patient between 2 and 10 years old who had a stem cell transplant for acute lymphoblastic leukemia, so the T cells may come from the graft donor. Each CDR3 is given with its conserved first and last residue. Fields, in order: J gene, clone size, V gene, D gene, CDR3 protein, CDR3 DNA. A D gene is named only where the DNA matches it firmly. Expanded clones are given a class, and other clones once, few, many or no size at all.

J: TRBJ1-2
size: -
V: TRBV5-1
D: -
CDR3: CASSLRPRLGYTF
DNA: TGCGCCAGCAGCTTGCGTCCCCGCTTGGGCTACACCTTC

J: TRBJ2-1
size: -
V: TRBV24-1
D: -
CDR3: CATSDFLARGYNEQFF
DNA: TGTGCCACCAGTGATTTCTTAGCTCGGGGCTACAATGAGCAGTTCTTC

J: TRBJ1-3
size: -
V: TRBV28
D: -
CDR3: CASILGTGNTIYF
DNA: TGTGCCAGCATCCTGGGGACTGGAAACACCATATATTTT

J: TRBJ2-1
size: -
V: TRBV19
D: -
CDR3: CASSIIAGQGYNEQFF
DNA: TGTGCCAGTAGTATAATAGCGGGACAGGGCTACAATGAGCAGTTCTTC

J: TRBJ2-2
size: few
V: TRBV7-2
D: -
CDR3: CASSRGRTHTGELFF
DNA: TGTGCCAGCAGCCGTGGCCGGACACACACCGGGGAGCTGTTTTTT

J: TRBJ2-1
size: few
V: TRBV24-1
D: -
CDR3: CATSDARRHEQFF
DNA: TGTGCCACCAGTGACGCCAGACGTCATGAGCAGTTCTTC

J: TRBJ2-7
size: -
V: TRBV5-1
D: -
CDR3: CASSFDPSGEQYF
DNA: TGCGCCAGCAGCTTTGACCCGTCGGGCGAGCAGTACTTC

J: TRBJ2-3
size: many
V: TRBV24-1
D: TRBD2
CDR3: CATSLGGSLGDTQYF
DNA: TGTGCCACCAGTCTGGGCGGGAGCCTTGGGGATACGCAGTATTTT

J: TRBJ1-6
size: few
V: TRBV4-2
D: -
CDR3: CASSQDTGAGSPLHF
DNA: TGTGCCAGCAGCCAAGATACCGGGGCAGGGTCACCCCTCCACTTT

J: TRBJ2-3
size: -
V: TRBV21-1
D: -
CDR3: CASRRWVVFTDTQYF
DNA: TGTGCCAGCAGGCGTTGGGTGGTTTTCACAGATACGCAGTATTTT

J: TRBJ2-1
size: -
V: TRBV3-1
D: -
CDR3: CASSQVPPYNEQFF
DNA: TGTGCCAGCAGCCAAGTTCCCCCCTACAATGAGCAGTTCTTC

J: TRBJ2-5
size: few
V: TRBV4-2
D: TRBD2
CDR3: CASSQSTSGGAETQYF
DNA: TGTGCCAGCAGCCAATCCACTAGCGGGGGGGCGGAGACCCAGTACTTC

J: TRBJ2-1
size: few
V: TRBV7-9
D: -
CDR3: CASSLARRGNEQFF
DNA: TGTGCCAGCAGCTTAGCACGTCGCGGGAATGAGCAGTTCTTC

J: TRBJ1-5
size: many
V: TRBV20-1
D: TRBD1
CDR3: CSASGQGPVEPQHF
DNA: TGCAGTGCGTCCGGACAGGGGCCGGTTGAGCCCCAGCATTTT

J: TRBJ2-1
size: -
V: TRBV6-2/TRBV6-3
D: TRBD2
CDR3: CASSGGLAYNEQFF
DNA: TGTGCCAGCAGTGGTGGACTAGCCTACAATGAGCAGTTCTTC

J: TRBJ2-7
size: few
V: TRBV12-3/TRBV12-4
D: TRBD1
CDR3: CASSNDRGSSEQYF
DNA: TGTGCCAGCAGTAACGACAGGGGATCCAGCGAGCAGTACTTC

J: TRBJ1-1
size: few
V: TRBV11-2
D: TRBD1
CDR3: CASSPDRGLNTEAFF
DNA: TGTGCCAGCAGCCCAGACAGGGGGCTGAACACTGAAGCTTTCTTT

J: TRBJ2-1
size: -
V: TRBV9
D: -
CDR3: CASSAPGNNEQFF
DNA: TGTGCCAGCAGCGCCCCAGGGAACAATGAGCAGTTCTTC

J: TRBJ2-7
size: many
V: TRBV12-3/TRBV12-4
D: TRBD2
CDR3: CASSFRPLVGGAYEQYF
DNA: TGTGCCAGCAGTTTTCGTCCATTAGTCGGGGGGGCCTACGAGCAGTACTTC

J: TRBJ2-7
size: -
V: TRBV4-3
D: -
CDR3: CASSQDVPSAYEQYF
DNA: TGCGCCAGCAGCCAAGACGTTCCATCGGCCTACGAGCAGTACTTC

J: TRBJ2-7
size: few
V: TRBV21-1
D: -
CDR3: CASSTQRDRGREQYF
DNA: TGTGCCAGCAGCACACAGCGGGACAGGGGGCGAGAGCAGTACTTC

J: TRBJ2-3
size: few
V: TRBV5-1
D: -
CDR3: CASSMSGTPGNTQYF
DNA: TGCGCCAGCAGCATGTCCGGGACTCCCGGGAATACGCAGTATTTT

J: TRBJ2-1
size: few
V: TRBV24-1
D: -
CDR3: CATSVLYEQFF
DNA: TGTGCCACCAGTGTCCTCTATGAGCAGTTCTTC

J: TRBJ2-1
size: -
V: TRBV7-2
D: TRBD1
CDR3: CASSSHGTGIYNEQFF
DNA: TGTGCCAGCAGCTCCCACGGGACAGGGATCTACAATGAGCAGTTCTTC

J: TRBJ2-6
size: -
V: TRBV5-6
D: TRBD1
CDR3: CASSMGQGALLGANVLTF
DNA: TGTGCCAGCAGCATGGGACAGGGGGCTCTTTTGGGGGCCAACGTCCTGACTTTC

J: TRBJ2-5
size: few
V: TRBV3-1
D: TRBD2
CDR3: CASSQPGLAQETQYF
DNA: TGTGCCAGCAGCCAACCGGGACTAGCACAAGAGACCCAGTACTTC

J: TRBJ2-3
size: few
V: TRBV7-2
D: TRBD1
CDR3: CASSLGTGVGDTQYF
DNA: TGTGCCAGCAGCTTAGGGACAGGGGTTGGAGATACGCAGTATTTT

J: TRBJ2-7
size: few
V: TRBV20-1
D: -
CDR3: CSATRRRNSYEQYF
DNA: TGCAGTGCAACAAGACGCCGCAATTCCTACGAGCAGTACTTC

J: TRBJ1-5
size: -
V: TRBV19
D: TRBD1
CDR3: CASHLGQGGNIVQPQHF
DNA: TGTGCCAGCCACCTAGGACAGGGTGGTAATATAGTTCAGCCCCAGCATTTT

J: TRBJ2-5
size: few
V: TRBV12-3/TRBV12-4
D: TRBD1
CDR3: CASGTAQETQYF
DNA: TGTGCCAGCGGGACAGCCCAAGAGACCCAGTACTTC

J: TRBJ2-1
size: few
V: TRBV2
D: TRBD1
CDR3: CASSDPRDRGLGNEQFF
DNA: TGTGCCAGCAGTGATCCTCGGGACAGGGGATTGGGAAATGAGCAGTTCTTC

J: TRBJ2-5
size: few
V: TRBV28
D: -
CDR3: CASSLGLETQYF
DNA: TGTGCCAGCAGTTTAGGGTTGGAGACCCAGTACTTC